These 12 T cell receptor beta chains were sequenced from one sample in a study of T-cell reconstitution after alpha-beta-depleted transplantation in children. Unique molecular identifiers tagged the TCRbeta library. TCRdb independently ran MiXCR on the PCR reads; one entry per CDR3 protein. Of roughly 790,000 distinct CDR3 sequences in the sample, 16% were seen once. Sequenced material: PBMCs, mostly from graft donor cells, taken 360 days after TCRalphabeta/CD19-depleted stem cell transplant. The receptors derive from a male patient between 10 and 17 years old who had a stem cell transplant for acute lymphoblastic leukemia, so the T cells may come from the graft donor.

This clonotype has a handful of counts. This chain joins TRBV29-1 and TRBJ2-1; D may be TRBD1 (6 bases). Germline V gene lookup returns CDR1 SQVTM and CDR2 ANQGSEA. V shed 4 bases and J shed 15 bases, with 19 bases lying between them. The CDR3 runs 12 residues. The CDR3 reads CSVVVMRDMPFF. The CDR3 DNA reads as TGCAGCGTTGTGGTTATGAGGGACATGCCGTTCTTC.

As DNA, the CDR3 is TGCGCCAGCAGGCGGACAGGGGGCGTGTTAAACTACGAGCAGTACTTC. This codes for CASRRTGGVLNYEQYF. The chain couples TRBV5-1 to TRBJ2-7; 11 bases align to TRBD1. V was pared by 5 bases and J by 3 bases, with 10 bases of the junction left unmatched. Germline values: CDR1 SGHRS, CDR2 YFSETQ. The CDR3 has 16 residues.

The genes are TRBV12-3 or TRBV12-4 and TRBJ2-7; D call uncertain. The CDR3 is made up of 14 amino acids. V gave up 1 base and J gave up 4 bases, with 11 bases separating them. The CDR3: CASSLVLVSYEQYF. CDR3 sequence (DNA): TGTGCCAGCAGTTTAGTCCTGGTATCGTACGAGCAGTACTTC.

The J gene is TRBJ2-3, the V gene TRBV10-1, with TRBD1 identical over 7 bases. This CDR3 comprises 15 residues. Trimming took 5 bases from V and 3 from J; bases not matched to a gene: 8. Germline V gives CDR1 WNHNN, CDR2 SYGVQD (reference sequence). The CDR3 spells CASSKQGPLTDTQYF. In DNA form, the CDR3 reads TGCGCCAGCAGTAAACAGGGGCCATTAACAGATACGCAGTATTTT.

V is TRBV5-1 and J is TRBJ2-2; 7 bases line up with TRBD2. This CDR3 has 17 residues. Germline CDR1 SGHRS, CDR2 YFSETQ. Trimming cost V 1 base and J 1 base; bases outside gene matches: 7. CDR3 in DNA: TGCGCCAGCAGCTTGAGGCTTGGCGGGGGGAACACCGGGGAGCTGTTTTTT. Translated: CASSLRLGGGNTGELFF.

This clonotype has only a few counts. The gene calls are TRBV3-1 and TRBJ2-1; 11 bases fit TRBD1. Germline loops: CDR1 LGHDT, CDR2 YNNKEL (reference sequence). V was clipped by 4 bases and J by 5 bases; unmatched bases: 4. The CDR3 has 15 amino acids. DNA of the CDR3: TGTGCCAGCAGCCCGGACAGGGGGCAAGACAATGAGCAGTTCTTC. Its protein is CASSPDRGQDNEQFF.

V is TRBV20-1 and J is TRBJ1-3; D may be TRBD1 (5 bases). Germline V gene lookup returns CDR1 DFQATT and CDR2 SNEGSKA (reference sequence). The CDR3 is 12 amino acids. Trimming left V 5 bases short and J 1 base short, with 6 bases between. CDR3 sequence: CSAPGSGNTIYF. In DNA, the CDR3 is TGCAGTGCTCCAGGGTCTGGAAACACCATATATTTT.

This clonotype was picked up many times. The chain employs TRBV12-3 or TRBV12-4 and TRBJ1-2; weak D call: TRBD1 (6 bases). The CDR3 extends over 14 amino acids. The V end lost 7 bases, the J end lost 4 bases, and 16 bases lay between the germline ends. CDR3 in amino acids: CASNPAGVGYGYTF. The CDR3 DNA reads as TGTGCCAGCAATCCAGCAGGGGTTGGCTATGGCTACACCTTC.

The chain joins TRBV5-1 to TRBJ2-7, with D unresolved. From germline, CDR1 is SGHRS and CDR2 YFSETQ. CDR3 length: 14 amino acids. V was pared by 0 bases and J by 1 base, with 8 bases between. CDR3 sequence reads: CASSLAFESYEQYF. The CDR3 DNA reads TGCGCCAGCAGCTTGGCCTTCGAATCCTACGAGCAGTACTTC.

The V gene is TRBV7-8, the J gene TRBJ1-1; D remains unclear. The CDR3 runs 14 residues. Trimming stripped 5 bases from V and 4 bases from J, with 14 bases between. The germline gives CDR1 SGHVS, CDR2 FQNEAQ. The chain's CDR3 is CASSHIQDGTEAFF. For the CDR3, the DNA is TGTGCCAGCAGCCATATCCAGGATGGCACTGAAGCTTTCTTT.

This clonotype was detected ten times or more. The gene calls are TRBV7-9 and TRBJ1-5, with 7 bases fitting TRBD1. Germline V gene data show CDR1 as SEHNR and CDR2 as FQNEAQ (reference sequence). Unmatched junction bases numbered 4, after V lost 5 bases and J lost 3 bases. The CDR3 loop spans 14 amino acids. The CDR3 DNA is TGTGCCAGCAGCCCGACAGGGTCCAATCAGCCCCAGCATTTT. The encoded protein is CASSPTGSNQPQHF.

This clonotype showed up many times. The CDR3 nucleotides are TGTGCCAGCAGCTTTCAAACAGGGAGGACCTACGAGCAGTACTTC. Protein product: CASSFQTGRTYEQYF. The chain couples TRBV11-1 to TRBJ2-7, with D perhaps matching TRBD1 or TRBD2 (6 bases each). The CDR3 spans 15 residues. Germline V lookup: CDR1 SGHAT, CDR2 FQDESV (reference sequence). V gave up 3 bases and J gave up 2 bases, with 14 bases separating them.